Detailed here is one T cell receptor beta chain. Original data processing: From reference gene primer amplification, estimates of nucleated cell counts were derived. TCRdb's table, derived via immunoSEQ multiplex PCR, lists solely in-frame clones and lacks some. That table supplies the V and J calls and clone size; D and trimming were determined from the DNA. The sample carries 150,000 or so clones, 81% recorded once. V lost 4 bases to trimming and J lost 5 bases; unmatched junction nucleotides: 17. Per germline, CDR1 MDHEN and CDR2 SYDVKM. CDR3 length: 19 residues. The data stem from a study of blood T cell repertoires in COVID-19. Study details: Both acute and convalescent COVID-19 samples were obtained from the United States, Italy and Spain. In each case, the material was cDNA or gDNA derived from T cells, B-cell-depleted T cells, or PBMCs.

The receptor's source is a human donor in a cohort sampled during active COVID-19. Source material: peripheral blood. The rearrangement uses TRBV28 and TRBJ2-5; 12 positions match TRBD2. CDR3 sequence (DNA): TGTGCCAGCAGTTCCACCGGGACTAGCGGGCCTGTAGGGGTGGAGACCCAGTACTTC. This codes for CASSSTGTSGPVGVETQYF.